This T cell receptor (beta chain) was identified in a study of cytomegalovirus exposure and HLA in healthy donors. Study results and caveats: Fewer N-insertions (relative to the approximately 670-donor mean) were reportedly seen in an Asian-associated ancestry cluster in a later analysis. Most subjects had HLA-A and HLA-B alleles reportedly predicted accurately by TCR beta sequences.

CDR3 size: 15 residues. Trimming at V came to 5 bases and at J to 4 bases, leaving 3 bases not matched to a gene. Germline V lookup: CDR1 SGHAT, CDR2 FQNNGV. In the case of this clone: Its specificity is unknown.

It was with 60 Vbeta and 13 Jbeta primers that the PCR ran. The data were produced by immunoSEQ multiplex PCR, yet TCRdb's version contains in-frame clones alone and is incomplete. The sample gives tens of thousands of clones, around 80% of which show up once; under 6.5% is in the top ten. This cohort consisted of healthy bone marrow donors. V usage is TRBV11-2 and J usage is TRBJ2-2, with TRBD2 matching over 11 bases. Sample: PBMCs. This TCR derives from a man in his forties or fifties in good health and CMV-seronegative. The CDR3 DNA sequence: TGTGCCAGCAGCAGTCTAGCGGGAGGCACCGGGGAGCTGTTTTTT. Amino acid sequence: CASSSLAGGTGELFF.